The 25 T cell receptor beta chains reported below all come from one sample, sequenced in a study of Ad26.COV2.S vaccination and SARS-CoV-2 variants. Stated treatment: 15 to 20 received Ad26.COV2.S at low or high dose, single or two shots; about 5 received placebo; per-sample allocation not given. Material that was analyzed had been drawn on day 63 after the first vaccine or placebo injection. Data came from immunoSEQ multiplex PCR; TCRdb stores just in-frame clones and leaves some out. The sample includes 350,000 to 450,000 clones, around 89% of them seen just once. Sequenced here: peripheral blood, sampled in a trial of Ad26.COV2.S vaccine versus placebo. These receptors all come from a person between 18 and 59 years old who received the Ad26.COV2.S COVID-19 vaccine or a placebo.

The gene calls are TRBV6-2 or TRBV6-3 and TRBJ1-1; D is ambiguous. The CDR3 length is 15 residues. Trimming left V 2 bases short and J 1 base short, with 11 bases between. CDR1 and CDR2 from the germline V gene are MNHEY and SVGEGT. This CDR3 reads CASSYPPTRNTEAFF. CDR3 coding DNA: TGTGCCAGCAGTTACCCCCCCACCAGGAACACTGAAGCTTTCTTT.

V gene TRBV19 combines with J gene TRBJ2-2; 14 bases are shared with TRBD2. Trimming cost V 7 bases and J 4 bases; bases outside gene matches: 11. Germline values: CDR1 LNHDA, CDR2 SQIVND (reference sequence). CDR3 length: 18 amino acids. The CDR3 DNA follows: TGTGCCAGTAAACCGGGACTAGCGGGAGTAGTAAGCACCGGGGAGCTGTTTTTT. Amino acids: CASKPGLAGVVSTGELFF.

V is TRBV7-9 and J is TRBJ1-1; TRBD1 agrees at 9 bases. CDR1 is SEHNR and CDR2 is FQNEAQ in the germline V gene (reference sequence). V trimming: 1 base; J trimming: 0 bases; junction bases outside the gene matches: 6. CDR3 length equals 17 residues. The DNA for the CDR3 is TGTGCCAGCAGCTTAGGGACAGGGGTATCCATGAACACTGAAGCTTTCTTT. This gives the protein CASSLGTGVSMNTEAFF.

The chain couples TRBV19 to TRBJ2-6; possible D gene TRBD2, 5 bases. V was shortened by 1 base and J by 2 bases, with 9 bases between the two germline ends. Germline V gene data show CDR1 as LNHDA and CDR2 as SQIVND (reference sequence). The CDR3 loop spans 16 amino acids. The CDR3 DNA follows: TGTGCCAGTAGTATAGGTCTAGCTGCTGGGGCCAACGTCCTGACTTTC. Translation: CASSIGLAAGANVLTF.

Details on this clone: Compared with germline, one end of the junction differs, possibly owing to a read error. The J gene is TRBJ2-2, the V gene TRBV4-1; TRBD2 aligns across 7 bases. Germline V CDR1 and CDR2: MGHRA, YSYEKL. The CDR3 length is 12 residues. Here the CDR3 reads CGGGRATGELFF. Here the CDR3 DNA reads TGTGGGGGAGGGAGGGCCACCGGGGAGCTGTTTTTT.

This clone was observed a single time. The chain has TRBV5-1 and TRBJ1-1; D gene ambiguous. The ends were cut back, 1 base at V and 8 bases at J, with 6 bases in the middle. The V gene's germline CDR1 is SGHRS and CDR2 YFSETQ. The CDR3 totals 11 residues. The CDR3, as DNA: TGCGCCAGCAGCTTGAATTCCGAAGCTTTCTTT. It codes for CASSLNSEAFF.

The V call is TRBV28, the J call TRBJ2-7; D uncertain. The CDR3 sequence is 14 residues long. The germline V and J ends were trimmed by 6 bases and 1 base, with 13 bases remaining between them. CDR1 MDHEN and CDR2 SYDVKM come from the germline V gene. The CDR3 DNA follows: TGTGCCAGCAGCCCTTCCCTACCGTCCTACGAGCAGTACTTC. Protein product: CASSPSLPSYEQYF.

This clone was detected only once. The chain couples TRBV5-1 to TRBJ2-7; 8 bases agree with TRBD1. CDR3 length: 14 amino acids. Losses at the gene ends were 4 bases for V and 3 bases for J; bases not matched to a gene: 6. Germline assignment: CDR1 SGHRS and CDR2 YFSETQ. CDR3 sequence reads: CASSPDRVNYEQYF. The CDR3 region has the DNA TGCGCCAGCAGCCCGGACAGGGTCAACTACGAGCAGTACTTC.

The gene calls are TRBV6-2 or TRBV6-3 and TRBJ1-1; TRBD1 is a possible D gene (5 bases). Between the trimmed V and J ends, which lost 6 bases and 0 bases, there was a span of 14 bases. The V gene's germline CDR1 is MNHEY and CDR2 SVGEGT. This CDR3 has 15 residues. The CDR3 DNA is TGTGCCAGCAGCTCGAGGGGACTTATGAACACTGAAGCTTTCTTT. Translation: CASSSRGLMNTEAFF.

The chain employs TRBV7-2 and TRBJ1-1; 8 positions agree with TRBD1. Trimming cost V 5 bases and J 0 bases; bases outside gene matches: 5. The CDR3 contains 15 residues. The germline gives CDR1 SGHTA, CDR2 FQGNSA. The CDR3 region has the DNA TGTGCCAGCAGCACAGGGGGTCAGATGAACACTGAAGCTTTCTTT. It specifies CASSTGGQMNTEAFF.

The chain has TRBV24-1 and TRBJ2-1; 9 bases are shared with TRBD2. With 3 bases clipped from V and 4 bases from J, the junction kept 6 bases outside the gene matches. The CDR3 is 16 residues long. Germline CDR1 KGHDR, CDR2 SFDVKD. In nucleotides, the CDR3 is TGTGCCACCAGTGATACGGGGGCGGGAGGGTACAATGAGCAGTTCTTC. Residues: CATSDTGAGGYNEQFF.

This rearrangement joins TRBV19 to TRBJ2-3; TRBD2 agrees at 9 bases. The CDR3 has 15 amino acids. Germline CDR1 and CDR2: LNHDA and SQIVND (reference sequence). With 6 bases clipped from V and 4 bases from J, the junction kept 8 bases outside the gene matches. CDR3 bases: TGTGCCAGTAGCGCGAGGGGCGGGAGGGCAGATACGCAGTATTTT. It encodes CASSARGGRADTQYF.

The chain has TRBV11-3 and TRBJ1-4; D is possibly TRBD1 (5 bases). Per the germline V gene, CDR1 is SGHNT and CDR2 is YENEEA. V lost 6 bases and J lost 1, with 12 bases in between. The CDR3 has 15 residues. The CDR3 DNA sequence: TGTGCCAGCAGTTCAGGGTTGGGAACTAATGAAAAACTGTTTTTT. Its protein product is CASSSGLGTNEKLFF.

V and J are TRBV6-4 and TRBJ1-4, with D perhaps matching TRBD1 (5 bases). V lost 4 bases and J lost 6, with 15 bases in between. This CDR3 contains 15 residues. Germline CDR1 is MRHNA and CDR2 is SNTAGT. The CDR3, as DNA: TGTGCCAGCAGTGTGGGGCAAACGCGGGATGAAAAACTGTTTTTT. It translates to CASSVGQTRDEKLFF.

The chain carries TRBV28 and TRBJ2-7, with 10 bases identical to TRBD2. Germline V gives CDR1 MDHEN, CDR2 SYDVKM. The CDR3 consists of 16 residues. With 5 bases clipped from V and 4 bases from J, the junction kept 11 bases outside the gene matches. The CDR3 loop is CASSGSGRAEFYEQYF. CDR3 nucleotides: TGTGCCAGCAGTGGGAGCGGGAGGGCCGAGTTTTACGAGCAGTACTTC.

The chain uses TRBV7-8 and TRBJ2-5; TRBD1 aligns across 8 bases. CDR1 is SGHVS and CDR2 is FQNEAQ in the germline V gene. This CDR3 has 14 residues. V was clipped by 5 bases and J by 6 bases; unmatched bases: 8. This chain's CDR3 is CASSPGQAWKTQYF. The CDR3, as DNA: TGTGCCAGCAGCCCGGGACAGGCTTGGAAGACCCAGTACTTC.

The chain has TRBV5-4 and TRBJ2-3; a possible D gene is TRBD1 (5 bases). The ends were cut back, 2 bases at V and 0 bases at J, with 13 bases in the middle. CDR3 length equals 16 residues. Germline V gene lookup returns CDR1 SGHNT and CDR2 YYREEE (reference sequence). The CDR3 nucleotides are TGTGCCAGCAGCTTAGATGCAGGGTCTAGCACAGATACGCAGTATTTT. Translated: CASSLDAGSSTDTQYF.

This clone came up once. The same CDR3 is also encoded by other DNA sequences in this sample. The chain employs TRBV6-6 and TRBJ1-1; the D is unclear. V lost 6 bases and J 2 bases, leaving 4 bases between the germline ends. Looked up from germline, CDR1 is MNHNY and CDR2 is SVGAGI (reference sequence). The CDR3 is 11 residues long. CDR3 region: CASRQNTEAFF. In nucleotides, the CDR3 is TGTGCCAGCAGACAAAACACTGAAGCTTTCTTT.

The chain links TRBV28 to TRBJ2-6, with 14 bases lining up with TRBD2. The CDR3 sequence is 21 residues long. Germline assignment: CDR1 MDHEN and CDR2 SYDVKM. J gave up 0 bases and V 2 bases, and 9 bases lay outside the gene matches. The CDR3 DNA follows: TGTGCCAGCAGTTTAGGTATAGGACTAGCGGGAGGCCTCTCTGGGGCCAACGTCCTGACTTTC. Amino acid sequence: CASSLGIGLAGGLSGANVLTF.

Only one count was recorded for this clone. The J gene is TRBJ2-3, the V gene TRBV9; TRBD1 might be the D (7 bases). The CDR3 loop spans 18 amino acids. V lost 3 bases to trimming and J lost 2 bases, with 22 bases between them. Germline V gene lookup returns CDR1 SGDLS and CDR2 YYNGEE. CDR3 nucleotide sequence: TGTGCCAGCAGCGATGGACAGGTGGGGGGTCATTACACAGATACGCAGTATTTT. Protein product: CASSDGQVGGHYTDTQYF.

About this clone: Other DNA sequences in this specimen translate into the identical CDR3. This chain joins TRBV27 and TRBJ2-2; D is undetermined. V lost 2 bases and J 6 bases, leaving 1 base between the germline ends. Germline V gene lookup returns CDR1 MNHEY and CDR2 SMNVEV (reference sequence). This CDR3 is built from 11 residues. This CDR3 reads CASSLAGELFF. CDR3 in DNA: TGTGCCAGCAGTTTAGCCGGGGAGCTGTTTTTT.

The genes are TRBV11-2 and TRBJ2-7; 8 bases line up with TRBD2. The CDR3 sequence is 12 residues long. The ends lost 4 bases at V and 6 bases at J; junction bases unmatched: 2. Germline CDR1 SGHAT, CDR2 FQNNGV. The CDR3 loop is CASSSAGGEQYF. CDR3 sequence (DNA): TGTGCCAGCAGCTCCGCGGGAGGCGAGCAGTACTTC.

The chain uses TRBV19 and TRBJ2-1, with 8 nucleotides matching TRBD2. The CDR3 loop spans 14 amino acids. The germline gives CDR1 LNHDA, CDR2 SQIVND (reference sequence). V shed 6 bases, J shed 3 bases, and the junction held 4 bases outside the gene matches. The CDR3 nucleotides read TGTGCCAGTAGCGGAAGCGGGAGCTACAATGAGCAGTTCTTC. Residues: CASSGSGSYNEQFF.

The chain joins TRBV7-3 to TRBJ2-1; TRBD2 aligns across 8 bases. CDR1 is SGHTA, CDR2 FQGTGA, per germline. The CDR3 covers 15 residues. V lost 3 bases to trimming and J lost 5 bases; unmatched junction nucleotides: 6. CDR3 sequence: CASSLGTRRDNEQFF. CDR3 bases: TGTGCCAGCAGCTTGGGGACTAGAAGGGACAATGAGCAGTTCTTC.

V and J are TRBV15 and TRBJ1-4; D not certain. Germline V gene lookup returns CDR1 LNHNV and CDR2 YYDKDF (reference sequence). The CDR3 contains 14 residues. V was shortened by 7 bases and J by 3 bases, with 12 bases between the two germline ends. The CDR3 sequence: CATIGQRSNEKLFF. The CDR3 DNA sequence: TGTGCCACCATCGGGCAGCGATCTAATGAAAAACTGTTTTTT.